This T cell receptor (beta chain) derives from a study of blood T cell repertoires in COVID-19. At the level of the study: The study drew acute and convalescent COVID-19 samples from the United States, Italy and Spain. PBMCs, B-cell-depleted T cells, or T cells provided the cDNA or gDNA that made up the material.

This clone occurred once. In the original analysis: Estimates of nucleated cell counts were drawn from the amplification of reference gene primers. Clones were sequenced by immunoSEQ multiplex PCR, and TCRdb holds only the in-frame ones, with some missing. That table supplies the V and J calls and clone size; D and trimming were determined from the DNA. This sample yields roughly 500,000 clones, of which approximately 85% are seen a single time; approximately 2.9% belongs to the top ten. What was sequenced was peripheral blood. This sequence originates from a human donor in a cohort sampled during active COVID-19.

CDR3 residues: CASSSRLPTNTEAFF. The CDR3 DNA sequence: TGTGCCAGCAGTTCACGCCTACCCACGAACACTGAAGCTTTCTTT. V gene TRBV2 combines with J gene TRBJ1-1; D is ambiguous. This CDR3 is 15 amino acids long. V shed 5 bases and J shed 1 base, with 14 bases lying between them. Germline lookup yields CDR1 SNHLY and CDR2 FYNNEI.